This is a list of T cell receptor beta chains from one sample in a study of blood T cell repertoires in COVID-19. Produced via immunoSEQ multiplex PCR; TCRdb's table is partial and in-frame only. The sample holds roughly 56,000 clones; about 90% are singletons and the top ten take less than 7.5%. The sample comprised peripheral blood. These receptors were collected from a man between 50 and 59 years old with active COVID-19. Both conserved end residues are part of each CDR3. The D gene is left open where the match is weak. Where a row states a size, it is once, few, many or the class of an expanded clone; other rows omit it.

v_call: TRBV6-5; clone_size: -; d_call: -; j_call: TRBJ2-3; cdr3_aa: CASSYSRLRTDTQYF; cdr3_nt: TGTGCCAGCAGTTACTCGAGACTTCGCACAGATACGCAGTATTTT
v_call: TRBV18; clone_size: few; d_call: -; j_call: TRBJ2-7; cdr3_aa: CASSPVEGLRLGLTLGYEQYF; cdr3_nt: TGTGCCAGCTCACCAGTAGAGGGGTTGAGATTGGGACTTACCTTAGGATACGAGCAGTACTTC
v_call: TRBV2; clone_size: -; d_call: TRBD2; j_call: TRBJ2-1; cdr3_aa: CASSLERGAWEQFF; cdr3_nt: TGTGCCAGCTCCTTGGAGCGGGGGGCATGGGAGCAGTTCTTC
v_call: TRBV3-1/TRBV3-2; clone_size: -; d_call: -; j_call: TRBJ2-5; cdr3_aa: CASSPRTGQETQYF; cdr3_nt: TGTGCCAGCAGCCCTCGGACTGGGCAAGAGACCCAGTACTTC
v_call: TRBV11-3; clone_size: once; d_call: TRBD1; j_call: TRBJ2-1; cdr3_aa: CASSQQGQGYNEQFF; cdr3_nt: TGTGCCAGCAGCCAACAAGGACAGGGATACAATGAGCAGTTCTTC
v_call: TRBV6-5; clone_size: -; d_call: TRBD1; j_call: TRBJ2-7; cdr3_aa: CASSPGTGVAGQYF; cdr3_nt: TGTGCCAGCAGTCCCGGGACAGGGGTTGCCGGGCAGTACTTC
v_call: TRBV2; clone_size: -; d_call: -; j_call: TRBJ2-5; cdr3_aa: CASTRGRQETQYF; cdr3_nt: TGTGCCAGCACTCGCGGGCGACAAGAGACCCAGTACTTC
v_call: TRBV18; clone_size: -; d_call: -; j_call: TRBJ1-3; cdr3_aa: CASRNSGQSGNTIYF; cdr3_nt: TGTGCCAGCAGAAATAGCGGGCAATCTGGAAACACCATATATTTT
v_call: TRBV5-1; clone_size: -; d_call: TRBD1; j_call: TRBJ1-1; cdr3_aa: CASSLGDRPNTEAFF; cdr3_nt: TGCGCCAGCAGCTTGGGGGACAGGCCCAACACTGAAGCTTTCTTT
v_call: TRBV30; clone_size: -; d_call: -; j_call: TRBJ2-7; cdr3_aa: CAWTLWGGGGDEQYF; cdr3_nt: TGTGCCTGGACGCTCTGGGGGGGCGGCGGGGACGAGCAGTACTTC
v_call: TRBV6-6; clone_size: -; d_call: -; j_call: TRBJ2-1; cdr3_aa: CASSYPRGLYNEQFF; cdr3_nt: TGTGCCAGCAGTTACCCACGGGGTCTCTACAATGAGCAGTTCTTC
v_call: TRBV3-1/TRBV3-2; clone_size: -; d_call: -; j_call: TRBJ1-5; cdr3_aa: CASSQERGQPQHF; cdr3_nt: TGTGCCAGCAGCCAAGAAAGGGGACAGCCCCAGCATTTT
v_call: TRBV6-6; clone_size: -; d_call: TRBD2; j_call: TRBJ2-2; cdr3_aa: CASTRTSGSNTGELFF; cdr3_nt: TGTGCCAGCACCCGGACTAGCGGCAGCAACACCGGGGAGCTGTTTTTT
v_call: TRBV2; clone_size: -; d_call: -; j_call: TRBJ2-3; cdr3_aa: CASSVRSGQYF; cdr3_nt: TGTGCCAGCAGTGTGCGCTCCGGGCAGTATTTT
v_call: TRBV7-7; clone_size: -; d_call: TRBD1; j_call: TRBJ2-2; cdr3_aa: CASSSPGQGNTGELFF; cdr3_nt: TGTGCCAGCAGCTCCCCGGGACAGGGGAACACCGGGGAGCTGTTTTTT
v_call: TRBV5-1; clone_size: once; d_call: TRBD1; j_call: TRBJ2-3; cdr3_aa: CASSGGQGFPTDTQYF; cdr3_nt: TGCGCCAGCAGCGGAGGACAGGGGTTTCCCACAGATACGCAGTATTTT
v_call: TRBV9; clone_size: -; d_call: TRBD2; j_call: TRBJ2-3; cdr3_aa: CASDPLREGAQYF; cdr3_nt: TGTGCCAGCGACCCACTGCGGGAGGGGGCGCAGTATTTT
v_call: TRBV2; clone_size: -; d_call: -; j_call: TRBJ1-2; cdr3_aa: CASSDVRQRNYGYTF; cdr3_nt: TGTGCCAGCAGTGATGTTCGACAGAGAAACTATGGCTACACCTTC
v_call: TRBV4-1; clone_size: -; d_call: -; j_call: TRBJ1-1; cdr3_aa: CASSLLGGAEQAFF; cdr3_nt: TGCGCCAGCAGCCTCTTGGGAGGGGCAGAACAAGCTTTCTTT
v_call: TRBV5-1; clone_size: once; d_call: TRBD2; j_call: TRBJ2-1; cdr3_aa: CASSSASGGFYNEQFF; cdr3_nt: TGCGCCAGCAGCTCCGCTAGCGGGGGGTTTTACAATGAGCAGTTCTTC
v_call: TRBV27; clone_size: -; d_call: -; j_call: TRBJ2-7; cdr3_aa: CAIATRAGNYEQYF; cdr3_nt: TGTGCCATCGCAACCCGGGCCGGGAACTACGAGCAGTACTTC
v_call: TRBV5-1; clone_size: -; d_call: TRBD2; j_call: TRBJ2-7; cdr3_aa: CASRGEGSTYEQYF; cdr3_nt: TGCGCCAGCCGGGGGGAGGGGTCAACCTACGAGCAGTACTTC
v_call: TRBV7-9; clone_size: -; d_call: TRBD2; j_call: TRBJ2-2; cdr3_aa: CASSLIRLLAGVATGELFF; cdr3_nt: TGTGCCAGCAGCTTAATCCGTCTGCTAGCGGGGGTCGCTACCGGGGAGCTGTTTTTT
v_call: TRBV10-3; clone_size: -; d_call: -; j_call: TRBJ1-2; cdr3_aa: CATSGETFYGYTF; cdr3_nt: TGTGCCACGTCGGGAGAAACCTTCTATGGCTACACCTTC
v_call: TRBV7-7; clone_size: -; d_call: -; j_call: TRBJ2-3; cdr3_aa: CASSFSGLSTDTQYF; cdr3_nt: TGTGCCAGCAGCTTTAGCGGCCTCAGCACAGATACGCAGTATTTT
v_call: TRBV25-1; clone_size: once; d_call: -; j_call: TRBJ1-4; cdr3_aa: CASSRGAATNEKLFF; cdr3_nt: TGTGCCAGCAGTCGAGGAGCGGCAACTAATGAAAAACTGTTTTTT
v_call: TRBV21-1; clone_size: -; d_call: -; j_call: TRBJ1-6; cdr3_aa: CASSKANGESSYNSPLHF; cdr3_nt: TGTGCCAGCAGCAAAGCGAACGGTGAGAGCTCCTATAATTCACCCCTCCACTTT
v_call: TRBV7-2; clone_size: -; d_call: -; j_call: TRBJ2-1; cdr3_aa: CASSLQPYSSYNEQFF; cdr3_nt: TGTGCCAGCAGCCTGCAGCCTTACAGCTCCTACAATGAGCAGTTCTTC
v_call: TRBV7-2; clone_size: -; d_call: -; j_call: TRBJ2-2; cdr3_aa: CASERSNTGELFF; cdr3_nt: TGTGCCTCAGAACGTTCGAACACCGGGGAGCTGTTTTTT
v_call: TRBV3-1/TRBV3-2; clone_size: -; d_call: -; j_call: TRBJ1-1; cdr3_aa: CASSQGQGKTEAFF; cdr3_nt: TGTGCCAGCAGCCAGGGTCAGGGTAAGACTGAAGCTTTCTTT
v_call: TRBV6-4; clone_size: once; d_call: -; j_call: TRBJ2-1; cdr3_aa: CASMGGNEQFF; cdr3_nt: TGTGCCAGCATGGGAGGTAATGAGCAGTTCTTC
v_call: TRBV6-4; clone_size: -; d_call: -; j_call: TRBJ1-6; cdr3_aa: CASRGGGPLHF; cdr3_nt: TGTGCCAGCAGGGGGGGAGGGCCCCTCCACTTT
v_call: TRBV4-2; clone_size: -; d_call: TRBD1; j_call: TRBJ2-1; cdr3_aa: CASSQDGQGGKYNEQFF; cdr3_nt: TGTGCCAGCAGCCAAGACGGACAGGGTGGGAAATACAATGAGCAGTTCTTC
v_call: TRBV30; clone_size: -; d_call: -; j_call: TRBJ1-5; cdr3_aa: CAWSVPGPGYQPQHF; cdr3_nt: TGTGCCTGGAGTGTACCAGGGCCTGGCTACCAGCCCCAGCATTTT
v_call: TRBV28; clone_size: -; d_call: -; j_call: TRBJ1-5; cdr3_aa: CATAGFNQPQHF; cdr3_nt: TGTGCCACCGCGGGTTTCAATCAGCCCCAGCATTTT
v_call: TRBV10-3; clone_size: once; d_call: TRBD1; j_call: TRBJ2-7; cdr3_aa: CAISRTGGAYEQYF; cdr3_nt: TGTGCCATCAGTAGGACAGGGGGGGCCTACGAGCAGTACTTC
v_call: TRBV5-6; clone_size: -; d_call: TRBD1; j_call: TRBJ2-1; cdr3_aa: CASSPGTVYNEQFF; cdr3_nt: TGTGCCAGCAGCCCCGGGACAGTATACAATGAGCAGTTCTTC
v_call: TRBV14; clone_size: -; d_call: -; j_call: TRBJ1-1; cdr3_aa: CASSRDRGFTEAFF; cdr3_nt: TGTGCCAGCAGCCGAGACAGAGGGTTTACTGAAGCTTTCTTT
v_call: TRBV2; clone_size: -; d_call: -; j_call: TRBJ2-5; cdr3_aa: CASSGLEEQETQYF; cdr3_nt: TGTGCCAGCAGTGGGCTAGAAGAGCAAGAGACCCAGTACTTC
v_call: TRBV6-4; clone_size: -; d_call: -; j_call: TRBJ2-1; cdr3_aa: CASSAGEWNEQFF; cdr3_nt: TGTGCCAGCAGTGCAGGGGAGTGGAATGAGCAGTTCTTC
v_call: TRBV7-9; clone_size: -; d_call: TRBD1; j_call: TRBJ2-1; cdr3_aa: CASSPPMGQVNNEQFF; cdr3_nt: TGTGCCAGCAGCCCCCCAATGGGACAGGTAAACAATGAGCAGTTCTTC
v_call: TRBV12-3/TRBV12-4; clone_size: -; d_call: -; j_call: TRBJ1-2; cdr3_aa: CASSLLTGYGYTF; cdr3_nt: TGTGCCAGCAGTCTACTAACAGGCTATGGCTACACCTTC
v_call: TRBV5-1; clone_size: -; d_call: TRBD1; j_call: TRBJ1-5; cdr3_aa: CASSEGQGVNQPQHF; cdr3_nt: TGCGCCAGCAGCGAGGGACAGGGGGTCAATCAGCCCCAGCATTTT
v_call: TRBV4-3; clone_size: -; d_call: TRBD2; j_call: TRBJ2-3; cdr3_aa: CASSHMTSEETQYF; cdr3_nt: TGCGCCAGCAGCCACATGACTAGCGAGGAAACGCAGTATTTT
v_call: TRBV13; clone_size: -; d_call: TRBD1; j_call: TRBJ1-6; cdr3_aa: CASSSRDSYNSPLHF; cdr3_nt: TGTGCCAGCAGCTCCCGGGACAGCTATAATTCACCCCTCCACTTT
v_call: TRBV3-1/TRBV3-2; clone_size: once; d_call: -; j_call: TRBJ2-7; cdr3_aa: CASSQRRGFRPQYF; cdr3_nt: TGTGCCAGCAGCCAACGTCGGGGATTCCGACCGCAGTACTTC
v_call: TRBV4-2; clone_size: -; d_call: -; j_call: TRBJ1-6; cdr3_aa: CASSQDSVGGNSPLHF; cdr3_nt: TGTGCCAGCAGCCAAGATAGTGTGGGGGGTAATTCACCCCTCCACTTT
v_call: TRBV11-2; clone_size: -; d_call: TRBD1; j_call: TRBJ2-6; cdr3_aa: CASSATGAGANVLTF; cdr3_nt: TGTGCCAGCAGCGCGACAGGGGCTGGGGCCAACGTCCTGACTTTC
v_call: TRBV2; clone_size: -; d_call: TRBD2; j_call: TRBJ2-1; cdr3_aa: CASSDRAGVSNEQFF; cdr3_nt: TGTGCCAGCAGTGACCGGGCGGGAGTATCCAATGAGCAGTTCTTC
v_call: TRBV5-4; clone_size: -; d_call: -; j_call: TRBJ1-2; cdr3_aa: CASTMGGQTGYGYTF; cdr3_nt: TGTGCCAGCACCATGGGGGGTCAGACGGGCTATGGCTACACCTTC
v_call: TRBV4-3; clone_size: few; d_call: -; j_call: TRBJ2-5; cdr3_aa: CASSKSGHQETQYF; cdr3_nt: TGCGCCAGCAGCAAATCAGGTCACCAAGAGACCCAGTACTTC
v_call: TRBV6-4; clone_size: -; d_call: -; j_call: TRBJ2-7; cdr3_aa: CASRETKGLYEQYF; cdr3_nt: TGTGCCAGCAGGGAGACTAAAGGACTTTACGAGCAGTACTTC
v_call: TRBV19; clone_size: -; d_call: -; j_call: TRBJ2-3; cdr3_aa: CASRHLGRKRGTDTQYF; cdr3_nt: TGTGCCAGTAGACACCTTGGGAGGAAGAGAGGCACAGATACGCAGTATTTT
v_call: TRBV30; clone_size: -; d_call: TRBD1; j_call: TRBJ2-4; cdr3_aa: CAWSAGGRAKNIQYF; cdr3_nt: TGTGCCTGGAGTGCAGGGGGTAGGGCCAAAAACATTCAGTACTTC
v_call: TRBV28; clone_size: -; d_call: -; j_call: TRBJ2-3; cdr3_aa: CASTLQGTSTDTQYF; cdr3_nt: TGTGCCAGCACTCTTCAAGGGACTAGCACAGATACGCAGTATTTT
v_call: TRBV4-3; clone_size: -; d_call: TRBD1; j_call: TRBJ2-7; cdr3_aa: CASSPDGTGTFYEQYF; cdr3_nt: TGCGCCAGCAGCCCTGATGGGACAGGGACGTTCTACGAGCAGTACTTC
v_call: TRBV9; clone_size: -; d_call: TRBD2; j_call: TRBJ2-3; cdr3_aa: CASSVVATSGTDTQYF; cdr3_nt: TGTGCCAGCAGCGTAGTGGCAACTAGCGGTACAGATACGCAGTATTTT
v_call: TRBV28; clone_size: -; d_call: -; j_call: TRBJ1-1; cdr3_aa: CASSSGASSEAFF; cdr3_nt: TGTGCCAGCAGTAGTGGGGCATCGTCAGAAGCTTTCTTT
v_call: TRBV19; clone_size: once; d_call: -; j_call: TRBJ1-5; cdr3_aa: CASRGAEYSNQPQHF; cdr3_nt: TGTGCCAGTAGGGGGGCCGAATATAGCAATCAGCCCCAGCATTTT